This T cell receptor (beta chain) was profiled in a study of identical twins. Germline assignment: CDR1 SGHAT and CDR2 FQNNGV. The CDR3 is 18 amino acids. J gave up 2 bases and V 5 bases, and 6 bases lay outside the gene matches. Via MiXCR, TCRdb re-called the 5' RACE reads, giving one row per CDR3 protein. The sample lists about 570,000 distinct CDR3 sequences; just under 10% were seen once. The sample holds many counts of this clonotype. The same sample was also studied in work on yellow fever vaccine responses in identical twins.

This clonotype was sampled from a woman younger than 30 in good health. The chain joins TRBV11-2 to TRBJ2-1, with 16 nucleotides matching TRBD2. Sequencing input: PBMCs. CDR3 in amino acids: CASSPSGTSGGAYNEQFF. The CDR3 DNA is TGTGCCAGCAGCCCGAGCGGGACTAGCGGGGGGGCCTACAATGAGCAGTTCTTC.